The 25 T cell receptor beta chains reported below all come from one sample, sequenced in a study of blood T cell repertoires in COVID-19 (dated by TCRdb to about 2020). Libraries came from the immunoSEQ multiplex PCR assay. Imported from immuneACCESS, the table was reduced by TCRdb to in-frame sequences with V and J called. These copies leave out some clones; in studies compared against another copy, an unresolved V gene accounts for under half, and the cause of the remainder is not known. The sample includes around 250,000 clones, with around 93% observed a single time. Jointly, the top ten make up about 3% of the sample. The source material was PBMCs or T cells enriched from blood (not recorded which). The receptors come from a middle-aged man who had been exposed to COVID-19.

V usage is TRBV7-3 and J usage is TRBJ2-1, with D possibly TRBD2 on 5 matching bases. V dropped 5 bases and J dropped 7 bases, with 12 bases sitting between them. The germline V gene encodes CDR1 SGHTA and CDR2 FQGTGA. The CDR3 consists of 13 residues. The CDR3 reads CASSPGLRNEQFF. For the CDR3, the DNA is TGTGCCAGCAGCCCCGGACTCAGAAATGAGCAGTTCTTC. Looking up the rest from reference TRBV7-3 and TRBJ2-1 gives the full variable domain: GAGVSQTPSNKVTEKGKYVELRCDPISGHTALYWYRQSLGQGPEFLIYFQGTGAADDSGLPNDRFFAVRPEGSVSTLKIQRTERGDSAVYLCASSPGLRNEQFFGPGTRLTVL.

This chain uses TRBV28 with TRBJ2-2, with a possible D match to TRBD1 (6 bases). CDR1 and CDR2 from the germline V gene are MDHEN and SYDVKM. CDR3 length: 14 amino acids. The germline V and J ends were trimmed by 6 bases and 6 bases, with 14 bases remaining between them. CDR3 nucleotide sequence: TGTGCCAGCAGCTGGTCAGGGGTCCCCGGGGAGCTGTTTTTT. It encodes CASSWSGVPGELFF.

The genes are TRBV29-1 and TRBJ2-1, with 9 bases identical to TRBD2. CDR3 size: 17 residues. Germline CDR1 is SQVTM and CDR2 is ANQGSEA. V was clipped by 1 base and J by 0 bases; unmatched bases: 7. The CDR3 reads CSVEGPSGTLSYNEQFF. The CDR3 nucleotides are TGCAGCGTTGAAGGGCCTAGCGGGACCCTCTCCTACAATGAGCAGTTCTTC.

The rearrangement links TRBV28 to TRBJ1-5; D call uncertain. Germline CDR1 is MDHEN and CDR2 is SYDVKM. V lost 5 bases to trimming and J lost 4 bases, with 12 bases between them. This CDR3 region has 14 residues. The CDR3 DNA follows: TGTGCCAGCAGTGTGGCAGGTCCTAATCAGCCCCAGCATTTT. Translation gives CASSVAGPNQPQHF. Based on the CDR3 plus reference TRBV28 and TRBJ1-5, the full variable domain is DVKVTQSSRYLVKRTGEKVFLECVQDMDHENMFWYRQDPGLGLRLIYFSYDVKMKEKGDIPEGYSVSREKKERFSLILESASTNQTSMYLCASSVAGPNQPQHFGDGTRLSIL.

The rearrangement joins TRBV11-3 to TRBJ2-7, with TRBD2 as a possible D gene (6 bases). The CDR3 runs to 15 residues. Trimming stripped 4 bases from V and 0 bases from J, with 13 bases between. Germline values: CDR1 SGHNT, CDR2 YENEEA. The CDR3 nucleotides are TGTGCCAGCAGCTCCGAGGAGGGGTCCTCCTACGAGCAGTACTTC. Its translation: CASSSEEGSSYEQYF.

This clone occurred once. The V call is TRBV5-1, the J call TRBJ1-5; 7 positions match TRBD1. Germline V lookup: CDR1 SGHRS, CDR2 YFSETQ. The V gene end was trimmed by 5 bases and the J gene end by 3 bases; junction bases not matched to a gene: 8. This CDR3 has 15 residues. CDR3 sequence reads: CASRPTGDNNQPQHF. The CDR3, as DNA: TGCGCCAGCAGACCAACAGGGGATAACAATCAGCCCCAGCATTTT. Supplemented by reference TRBV5-1 and TRBJ1-5, the full variable domain reads KAGVTQTPRYLIKTRGQQVTLSCSPISGHRSVSWYQQTPGQGLQFLFEYFSETQRNKGNFPGRFSGRQFSNSRSEMNVSTLELGDSALYLCASRPTGDNNQPQHFGDGTRLSIL.

The chain links TRBV12-3 or TRBV12-4 to TRBJ2-5; tentative D call: TRBD2 (5 bases). The CDR3 loop spans 13 amino acids. With 5 bases removed from V and 5 bases from J, the gap between germline ends came to 12 bases. CDR3 nucleotide sequence: TGTGCCAGCAGTCGGAGGATTTGGGAGACCCAGTACTTC. Translating gives CASSRRIWETQYF.

The chain is built from TRBV11-3 and TRBJ1-1, with D tentatively TRBD1 (5 bases). The CDR3 is 13 residues long. Germline-derived CDR1 and CDR2 are SGHNT and YENEEA. V was shortened by 5 bases and J by 6 bases, with 13 bases between the two germline ends. The CDR3 spells CASSPLGAAEAFF. For the CDR3, the DNA is TGTGCCAGCAGCCCGCTAGGGGCTGCTGAAGCTTTCTTT.

The chain couples TRBV5-1 to TRBJ2-2; TRBD1 matches 7 bases. The CDR3 has 16 residues. The germline CDR1 and CDR2 sequences are SGHRS and YFSETQ. V lost 4 bases and J lost 6; bases outside the gene matches: 12. CDR3 nucleotides: TGCGCCAGCAGCCAGAGACAGGGCCGTGTCGCCGGGGAGCTGTTTTTT. Translating gives CASSQRQGRVAGELFF.

The chain combines TRBV6-5 with TRBJ2-7; D is undetermined. Germline CDR1 and CDR2: MNHEY and SVGAGI. Deletions cut 6 bases from V and 5 bases from J, with 11 bases between. The CDR3 extends over 12 amino acids. The CDR3 loop is CASRSSVDEQYF. The CDR3 nucleotides read TGTGCCAGCAGGAGCTCTGTCGACGAGCAGTACTTC.

Of note for this clone: Other DNA sequences in this specimen translate into the identical CDR3. The V gene is TRBV7-9, the J gene TRBJ2-2, with no clear D. Germline values: CDR1 SEHNR, CDR2 FQNEAQ (reference sequence). The CDR3 has 13 residues. V was cut by 1 base and J by 6 bases, with 6 bases left in between. The CDR3 DNA sequence: TGTGCCAGCAGCTTAGGGGCCCCCGGGGAGCTGTTTTTT. Translating it yields CASSLGAPGELFF.

The chain is built from TRBV28 and TRBJ2-5; 7 bases align to TRBD1. Germline lookup yields CDR1 MDHEN and CDR2 SYDVKM. Trimming took 5 bases from V and 5 from J; bases not matched to a gene: 8. The CDR3 spans 14 residues. The chain's CDR3 is CASSMHRGLETQYF. CDR3 coding DNA: TGTGCCAGCAGTATGCACAGGGGCCTCGAGACCCAGTACTTC.

The chain carries TRBV6-5 and TRBJ2-7; D is possibly TRBD2 (6 bases). The V end was cut by 7 bases, the J end by 6 bases, with 16 bases between. Germline values: CDR1 MNHEY, CDR2 SVGAGI. The CDR3 sequence is 13 residues long. In nucleotides, the CDR3 is TGTGCCAGCACCGACGACTATAGCGGCGAGCAGTACTTC. It is translated as CASTDDYSGEQYF.

This clone was counted between two and nine times. The chain is built from TRBV18 and TRBJ2-1, with 7 bases that match TRBD1. CDR1 is KGHSH, CDR2 LQKENI, per germline. This CDR3 has 15 residues. The ends lost 3 bases at V and 4 bases at J; junction bases unmatched: 6. The CDR3 nucleotides are TGTGCCAGCTCACCCCCGGGACAGACTTACAATGAGCAGTTCTTC. This encodes CASSPPGQTYNEQFF.

The gene calls are TRBV5-6 and TRBJ1-2; 7 bases align to TRBD1. Looked up from germline, CDR1 is SGHDT and CDR2 is YYEEEE. V lost 4 bases and J lost 6; bases outside the gene matches: 9. This CDR3 is 14 amino acids long. The CDR3 region is CASSPAGGGHGYTF. Here the CDR3 DNA reads TGTGCCAGCAGCCCTGCAGGAGGGGGCCATGGCTACACCTTC.

The CDR3 DNA follows: TGTGCCTGCCCCGGGAGGGGGTTTAATTCACCCCTCCACTTT. Its protein is CACPGRGFNSPLHF. V and J are TRBV30 and TRBJ1-6; D possibly corresponds to TRBD1 (6 bases). Germline CDR1 is GTSNPN and CDR2 is SVGIG (reference sequence). V was shortened by 6 bases and J by 6 bases, with 15 bases between the two germline ends. The CDR3 is made up of 14 amino acids.

V and J are TRBV9 and TRBJ2-2; possible D gene TRBD1, 5 bases. CDR1 SGDLS and CDR2 YYNGEE come from the germline V gene. The CDR3 is made up of 15 amino acids. With 3 bases removed from V and 2 bases from J, the gap between germline ends came to 11 bases. As DNA, the CDR3 is TGTGCCAGCAGCGAAGACAGCCCCAACACCGGGGAGCTGTTTTTT. The encoded protein is CASSEDSPNTGELFF.

This chain connects TRBV12-5 to TRBJ2-2; 10 bases match TRBD2. After removal of 3 bases from V and 4 bases from J, the junction contained 2 bases not matched to a gene. CDR1 LGHNT and CDR2 FRNRAP come from the germline V gene. CDR3 length equals 15 residues. The CDR3 reads CASGLQREGTGELFF. The CDR3 DNA sequence: TGTGCTAGTGGTTTACAGCGGGAGGGCACCGGGGAGCTGTTTTTT. The complete variable domain, with remaining parts taken from reference TRBV12-5 and TRBJ2-2, reads DARVTQTPRHKVTEMGQEVTMRCQPILGHNTVFWYRQTMMQGLELLAYFRNRAPLDDSGMPKDRFSAEMPDATLATLKIQPSEPRDSAVYFCASGLQREGTGELFFGEGSRLTVL.

The J gene is TRBJ2-1, the V gene TRBV9; TRBD2 matches at 11 bases. The CDR3 contains 17 residues. Germline trimming cut 3 bases from V and 4 bases from J; bases unmatched to any gene: 9. CDR1 and CDR2 (germline): SGDLS, YYNGEE. The CDR3 here is CASSGDLAGGPYNEQFF. Written as DNA, the CDR3 is TGTGCCAGCAGCGGAGATTTAGCGGGAGGGCCTTACAATGAGCAGTTCTTC.

This clone appeared a few times. This chain links TRBV7-9 with TRBJ1-3; perhaps TRBD1 as D (6 bases). Germline lookup yields CDR1 SEHNR and CDR2 FQNEAQ (reference sequence). With 6 bases removed from V and 4 bases from J, the gap between germline ends came to 19 bases. There are 16 residues in the CDR3. CDR3 in DNA: TGTGCCAGCAGTCCGCCGCGGGGGGCGGACGGAAACACCATATATTTT. Protein: CASSPPRGADGNTIYF.

The V and J genes are TRBV27 and TRBJ2-7, with 10 bases lining up with TRBD2. Losses at the gene ends were 2 bases for V and 7 bases for J; bases not matched to a gene: 8. Germline lookup yields CDR1 MNHEY and CDR2 SMNVEV (reference sequence). The CDR3 runs to 15 residues. The CDR3 spells CASSLGLAGVGEQYF. The CDR3 nucleotides are TGTGCCAGCAGTTTAGGTCTAGCGGGAGTCGGAGAGCAGTACTTC.

The V gene is TRBV15, the J gene TRBJ1-1; the match to TRBD1 covers 7 bases. The length of the CDR3 is 15 residues. CDR1 LNHNV and CDR2 YYDKDF come from the germline V gene (reference sequence). The trim removed 5 bases at V and 1 base at J, leaving 7 bases unmatched. CDR3 DNA: TGTGCCACCAGCGAAATACAGGGGCCGAACACTGAAGCTTTCTTT. Its translation is CATSEIQGPNTEAFF.

J is TRBJ2-1 and V is TRBV19, with 8 bases lining up with TRBD2. This CDR3 is 13 amino acids long. After removal of 7 bases from V and 6 bases from J, the junction contained 5 bases not matched to a gene. From germline, CDR1 is LNHDA and CDR2 SQIVND (reference sequence). The CDR3 nucleotides are TGTGCCAGTAATCGGGGACTAGGCAATGAGCAGTTCTTC. Residues: CASNRGLGNEQFF.

The chain has TRBV4-1 and TRBJ2-1, with D perhaps matching TRBD2 (6 bases). The CDR3 loop spans 16 amino acids. CDR1 is MGHRA, CDR2 YSYEKL, per germline. V was cut by 3 bases and J by 1 base, with 13 bases left in between. The CDR3 DNA sequence: TGCGCCAGCAGCCATGGATTAGCGGTATCCTACAATGAGCAGTTCTTC. It translates to CASSHGLAVSYNEQFF.

This clone has just one count. The V gene is TRBV6-5, the J gene TRBJ2-5; 10 nucleotides line up with TRBD2. The germline V gene has CDR1 MNHEY and CDR2 SVGAGI. The J segment lost 7 bases and the V segment lost 4 bases, leaving 12 bases of the junction unmatched. CDR3 size: 16 residues. CDR3 residues: CASSSSGRATSGTQYF. The CDR3 coding sequence is TGTGCCAGCAGTTCCAGCGGGAGGGCCACGTCTGGGACCCAGTACTTC.